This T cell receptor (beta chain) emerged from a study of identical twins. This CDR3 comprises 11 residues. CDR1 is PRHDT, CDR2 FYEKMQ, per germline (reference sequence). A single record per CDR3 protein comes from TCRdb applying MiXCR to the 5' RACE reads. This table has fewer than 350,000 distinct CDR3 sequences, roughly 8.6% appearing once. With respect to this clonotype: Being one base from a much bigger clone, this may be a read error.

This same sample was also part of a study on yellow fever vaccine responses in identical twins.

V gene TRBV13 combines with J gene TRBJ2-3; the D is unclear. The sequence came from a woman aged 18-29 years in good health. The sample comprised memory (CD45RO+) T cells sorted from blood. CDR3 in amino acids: CASSFTHTQYF. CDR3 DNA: TGTGCCAGCAGCTTCACACATACGCAGTATTTT.